The present TCR beta chain was sequenced within a study of blood T cell repertoires in COVID-19. Produced via immunoSEQ multiplex PCR; TCRdb's table is partial and in-frame only. The sample records some 110,000 clones, 82% being singletons. The TCR was taken from a man in his 60s with acute or convalescent COVID-19. Sequencing was carried out using peripheral blood.

CDR3 DNA: TGCAGCGTTGGACAGGTGGGAGAGACCCAGTACTTC. As protein: CSVGQVGETQYF. This sequence joins TRBV29-1 and TRBJ2-5, with D possibly being TRBD1 (6 bases). This CDR3 is 12 amino acids long. Trimming pared 4 bases from V and 4 bases from J, leaving 10 bases between. The germline CDR1 and CDR2 sequences are SQVTM and ANQGSEA. The variable domain in full, with the rest retrieved from reference TRBV29-1 and TRBJ2-5, is SAVISQKPSRDICQRGTSLTIQCQVDSQVTMMFWYRQQPGQSLTLIATANQGSEATYESGFVIDKFPISRPNLTFSTLTVSNMSPEDSSIYLCSVGQVGETQYFGPGTRLLVL.